Below, one TCR beta chain is given with its context. Its antigen is currently unknown. Germline values: CDR1 MNHEY, CDR2 SVGAGI. The CDR3 contains 13 residues. Trimming removed 2 bases from V and 4 bases from J, with 7 bases in between. The entry originates in a study of regulatory dendritic cells for organ transplantation. Overall study context: Regulatory dendritic cells came from monocytes given vitamin D3 and IL-10. Study-level points and caveats: Naive T cells showed high diversity, memory cells less, memory CD8+ least. Mature dendritic cells appeared to drive more memory CD8+ clonal expansion than regulatory ones.

Allogeneic regulatory or mature dendritic cells were co-cultured for less than 6 days with CFSE-labeled sorted T cells at 1:10. Naive CD45RA+ and memory CD45RO+ CD4+ or CD8+ T cells were FACS-sorted. TCRdb's copy holds only in-frame clones and misses some; the assay was immunoSEQ multiplex PCR. This sample has more than 9,500 clones, with roughly 90% found just once. Sample: naive CD8+ T cells from blood cultured with regulatory dendritic cells. Subset defined: CD45RA+ naive T cells. The chain carries TRBV6-5 and TRBJ2-3; unclear D gene. This TCR was recovered from a human donor in good health. The CDR3 coding sequence is TGTGCCAGCAGTTACACGACGTCAGATACGCAGTATTTT. This encodes CASSYTTSDTQYF.